One and the same sample provided the 13 T cell receptor beta chains below, sequenced in a study of T cell repertoires and HLA-DP antigens. Their antigens remain unidentified. Sequencing was performed with immunoSEQ multiplex PCR; in TCRdb, only in-frame clones are kept and a portion is missing. The repertoire holds some 110,000 clones, 85% to 95% seen once, with over 0.25% in the top ten. Sequencing was carried out using CD4+ T cells from PBMCs. These receptors all stem from a woman younger than 35 in good health and CMV-seronegative.

The chain uses TRBV5-1 and TRBJ2-5; D not certain. Trimming took 4 bases from V and 4 from J, leaving 14 bases between them. Germline CDR1 is SGHRS and CDR2 is YFSETQ. This CDR3 is 14 amino acids long. In nucleotides, the CDR3 is TGCGCCAGCAGCCCGGATGCGGTAGGAGAGACCCAGTACTTC. It specifies CASSPDAVGETQYF.

The chain combines TRBV25-1 with TRBJ2-5; 10 nucleotides match TRBD1. Germline V gene data show CDR1 as MGHDK and CDR2 as SYGVNS. The V gene end was trimmed by 5 bases and the J gene end by 5 bases; junction bases not matched to a gene: 8. The CDR3 extends over 15 amino acids. The CDR3 bases are TGTGCCAGCAGTATTACGACAGGGGGCGCGGAGACCCAGTACTTC. Protein: CASSITTGGAETQYF.

The V gene is TRBV21-1, the J gene TRBJ1-1. TRBV21-1 is shown as a pseudogene. CDR3 length equals 16 residues. The CDR3 is CASSKGIQWGCTEAFF. CDR3 nucleotide sequence: TGTGCCAGCAGCAAAGGGATTCAGTGGGGATGCACTGAAGCTTTCTTT.

The gene calls are TRBV5-1 and TRBJ2-7; D not resolved. Trimming took off 3 bases at V and 0 bases at J, with 13 bases between the two ends. The length of the CDR3 is 15 residues. The germline gives CDR1 SGHRS, CDR2 YFSETQ. In DNA form, the CDR3 reads TGCGCCAGCAGCTCCCATAAACCGCACTCCTACGAGCAGTACTTC. It codes for CASSSHKPHSYEQYF. Combining the CDR3 with reference TRBV5-1 and TRBJ2-7 gives the whole variable domain KAGVTQTPRYLIKTRGQQVTLSCSPISGHRSVSWYQQTPGQGLQFLFEYFSETQRNKGNFPGRFSGRQFSNSRSEMNVSTLELGDSALYLCASSSHKPHSYEQYFGPGTRLTVT.

The chain employs TRBV2 and TRBJ2-2; D is possibly TRBD1 or TRBD2 (5 bases each). Germline V gene lookup returns CDR1 SNHLY and CDR2 FYNNEI. Trimming shortened V by 7 bases and J by 0 bases, and 15 bases separated the two germline ends. CDR3 length: 16 amino acids. CDR3 in amino acids: CASKDPGLPNTGELFF. CDR3 in DNA: TGTGCCAGCAAGGACCCGGGGCTTCCGAACACCGGGGAGCTGTTTTTT.

This clone appeared a single time. The rearrangement uses TRBV11-2 and TRBJ2-5, with 9 bases fitting TRBD1. The CDR3 spans 16 residues. Germline V lookup: CDR1 SGHAT, CDR2 FQNNGV. V lost 4 bases, J lost 1 base, and 7 bases stayed unmatched. CDR3 amino acids: CASSSGTGSPQETQYF. CDR3 bases: TGTGCCAGCAGCTCCGGGACAGGGTCTCCCCAAGAGACCCAGTACTTC.

CDR3 sequence reads: CASSLGQGVNEKLFF. The CDR3, as DNA: TGTGCCAGCAGCTTAGGGCAGGGGGTTAATGAAAAACTGTTTTTT. The chain carries TRBV7-9 and TRBJ1-4, with TRBD1 matching over 7 bases. The CDR3 extends over 15 amino acids. Germline CDR1 is SEHNR and CDR2 is FQNEAQ (reference sequence). The V and J ends lost 1 base and 4 bases, in that order; junction bases with no gene match: 3.

This chain connects TRBV5-1 to TRBJ2-1, with 10 bases aligning to TRBD2. Germline V gives CDR1 SGHRS, CDR2 YFSETQ. The CDR3 loop spans 14 amino acids. V dropped 5 bases and J dropped 3; count of bases not matched to a gene: 2. The CDR3 spells CASRASGSYNEQFF. The CDR3 coding sequence is TGCGCCAGCAGAGCTAGCGGGAGCTACAATGAGCAGTTCTTC.

This clone was counted a few times. The rearrangement joins TRBV19 to TRBJ1-5, with a weak D call TRBD1 (6 bases). The CDR3 length is 16 residues. Germline loops: CDR1 LNHDA, CDR2 SQIVND (reference sequence). V lost 4 bases and J 0 bases, leaving 13 bases between the germline ends. The CDR3 loop reads CASSRRTVDSNQPQHF. CDR3 sequence (DNA): TGTGCCAGTAGTAGAAGGACAGTTGATAGCAATCAGCCCCAGCATTTT.

The chain employs TRBV4-1 and TRBJ2-1; 7 bases are shared with TRBD1. J was trimmed by 7 bases and V by 0 bases; bases with no gene match: 9. Looked up from germline, CDR1 is MGHRA and CDR2 is YSYEKL. This CDR3 has 16 residues. The CDR3, as DNA: TGCGCCAGCAGCCAAGACCGGCAGGGGGTTTGGAATGAGCAGTTCTTC. This sequence encodes CASSQDRQGVWNEQFF.

V is TRBV7-9 and J is TRBJ1-1; the D is unclear. The V and J ends lost 1 base and 2 bases respectively, with 17 bases between them. CDR1 is SEHNR and CDR2 is FQNEAQ in the germline V gene (reference sequence). This CDR3 is built from 17 residues. Written as DNA, the CDR3 is TGTGCCAGCAGCTTAGGACATTTACTCAGGACCAACACTGAAGCTTTCTTT. Its translation: CASSLGHLLRTNTEAFF.

This CDR3 reads CATSSGTSGFSTDTQYF. The CDR3, as DNA: TGTGCCACCAGCAGCGGGACTAGCGGGTTTAGCACAGATACGCAGTATTTT. The chain couples TRBV15 to TRBJ2-3, with 12 bases identical to TRBD2. CDR3 length equals 17 residues. Germline V gene data show CDR1 as LNHNV and CDR2 as YYDKDF (reference sequence). V was pared by 3 bases and J by 0 bases, with 4 bases of the junction left unmatched.

The chain joins TRBV27 to TRBJ2-1, with TRBD1 matching over 7 bases. CDR3 length: 16 amino acids. V trimming: 5 bases; J trimming: 2 bases; junction bases outside the gene matches: 9. Germline CDR1 is MNHEY and CDR2 is SMNVEV (reference sequence). The CDR3 DNA reads TGTGCCAGCAGTCTTCGACCGGGACAGCCCTACAATGAGCAGTTCTTC. This codes for CASSLRPGQPYNEQFF.